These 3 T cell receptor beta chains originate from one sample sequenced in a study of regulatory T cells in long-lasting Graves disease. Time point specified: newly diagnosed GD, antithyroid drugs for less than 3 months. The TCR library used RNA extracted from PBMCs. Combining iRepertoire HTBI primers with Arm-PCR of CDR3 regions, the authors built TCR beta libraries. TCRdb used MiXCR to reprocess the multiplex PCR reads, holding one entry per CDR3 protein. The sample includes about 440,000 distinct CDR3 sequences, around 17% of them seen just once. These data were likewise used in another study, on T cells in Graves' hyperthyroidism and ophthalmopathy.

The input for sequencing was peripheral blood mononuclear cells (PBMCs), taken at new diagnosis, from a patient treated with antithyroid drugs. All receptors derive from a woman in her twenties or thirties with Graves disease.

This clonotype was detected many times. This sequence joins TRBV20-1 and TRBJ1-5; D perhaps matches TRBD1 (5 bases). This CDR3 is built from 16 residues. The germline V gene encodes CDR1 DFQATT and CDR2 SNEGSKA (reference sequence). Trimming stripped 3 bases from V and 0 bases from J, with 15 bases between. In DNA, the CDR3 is TGCAGTGCTAGCCTCCGACGGGACTATAGCAATCAGCCCCAGCATTTT. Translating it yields CSASLRRDYSNQPQHF.

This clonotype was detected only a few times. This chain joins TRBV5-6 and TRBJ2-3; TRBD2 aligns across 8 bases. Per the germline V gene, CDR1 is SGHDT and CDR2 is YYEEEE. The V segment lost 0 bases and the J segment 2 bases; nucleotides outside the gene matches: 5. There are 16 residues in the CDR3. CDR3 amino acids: CASSLAAGVFTDTQYF. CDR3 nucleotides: TGTGCCAGCAGCTTGGCAGCGGGAGTTTTCACAGATACGCAGTATTTT.

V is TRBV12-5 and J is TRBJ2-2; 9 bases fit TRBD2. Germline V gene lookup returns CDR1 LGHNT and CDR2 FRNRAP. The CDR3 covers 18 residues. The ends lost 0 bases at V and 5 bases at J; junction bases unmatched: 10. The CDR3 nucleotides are TGTGCTAGTGGTTTGGTACCGCTGACTAGCGGTGCGACCGGGGAGCTGTTTTTT. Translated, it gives CASGLVPLTSGATGELFF.